This TCR beta chain stems from a study of shared clonotypes between healthy human individuals (dated by TCRdb to the early 2020s). Concerning the study at large: Two women and a few men aged 18 to 49 years were included in the cohort. For each donor, three plates each were used for CD4 naive and CD4 memory, two plates were used for CD8 naive, and one plate was used for CD8 memory. The study deeply sequenced blood TCR repertoires of about five healthy adults to estimate repertoire size and the extent of clonotype sharing between individuals. Different laboratories and diverse techniques were used to prepare libraries and sequence TCR repertoires, to increase sequencing depth and limit assay-specific biases. Each donor's leukapheresis produced roughly between roughly 0.9 and 9 billion PBMCs. Study-wide findings and limitations: Higher generation probabilities were observed for clonotypes shared by all four sorted-subset donors than for non-shared clonotypes. Based on pairwise subsampling, the degree of clonotype sharing among donors was expected to be affected by sequencing depth. Only blood was sampled, and tissue TCR repertoires likely differ from those in blood. Around 5% of naive CD4, roughly 3.6% of naive CD8, approximately 2.2% of memory CD4, and 0.4% of memory CD8 clonotypes were shared across a few donors. Rarefaction of sorted-subset datasets indicated incomplete sequencing despite the large sequencing depth. Because the study included only a small number of donors, the genetic and exposure-history diversity represented was limited. Naive subsets generally had larger estimated clonotype richness than memory subsets.

Comment on this clone: The target of this receptor is not known. Per-base qualities were not stored, and no clone one base away is much larger. Other DNA sequences from this sample encode an identical CDR3 as well.

CD8 naive samples were CD45RO-negative cells positively selected for CCR7, giving a CD45RA+CCR7+ population that excluded TemRA cells. Donors were healthy HIV-negative adults with no recently reported acute infections or vaccinations. Every donor was a Caucasian adult living in Nashville, Tennessee, USA. Blood was obtained by leukapheresis, after which PBMCs were separated by Ficoll-Histopaque density gradient centrifugation and cryopreserved in liquid nitrogen vapor phase. Analytical flow cytometry was used to check the purity and quantity of each magnetically sorted T cell population. Genomic DNA was isolated from each sorted fraction and quantified by UV absorbance on a Nanodrop 2000c. Using the deep immunoSEQ assay, multiplex PCR amplified TCR CDR3 regions from genomic DNA. Extracted genomic DNA from each cell subset was spread evenly across all wells of several immunoSEQ 96-well plates, with each plate serving as a replicate. Each replicate PCR for sorted subsets received around 0.2 ug genomic DNA, equal to 30,000 or so T cell genomes. Purified libraries were quantified with a Qubit 3.0 fluorometer, sized on a Bioanalyzer 2100, and re-quantified with the KAPA Library Quantification kit. Every immunoSEQ 96-well plate was sequenced on a separate single-read 150-cycle Illumina NextSeq 550 flow cell. The original pipeline was this. Because only junctional sequences without quality scores were contained in the immunoSEQ output, filtering matching that applied to full-length reads could not be performed. Sequences were annotated with PyIR, a Python wrapper for IgBLAST v1.9, and V/J genes and CDR3 were assigned using IMGT germline references. Any read was removed if the V/J assignment was weak (E-value above 1e-6), the CDR3 was missing, or the read contained stop codons, out-of-frame junctions, or ambiguous translated residues. V3J clonotypes were defined as sequences sharing an identical inferred V gene, J gene, and CDR3 amino acid sequence. Percentage overlap between repertoires was computed as shared unique clonotypes divided by the size of the smaller repertoire. RTK rarefaction, the Chao1 estimator, and Recon v2.1 estimates of unobserved clonotypes were used to assess repertoire richness. Generation probabilities for all TCRbeta clonotypes obtained by the gDNA method from a handful of donors were computed using OLGA. The table comes from immuneACCESS by way of TCRdb, which keeps in-frame sequences with V and J called. Part of the clones is missing from these tables; in studies checked, under half for an unresolved V gene and the rest for unknown reasons. That table is the source of V, J and clone size, and D and trimming were worked out from the DNA. Recorded for this sample are roughly 2.1 million clones; about 92% of them occurred a single time. The ten largest clonotypes hold 1.7% of the sample.

Germline trimming amounts to 0 bases on V and 4 bases on J, with 5 as the count of junction bases outside the gene matches. The cysteine opens and the phenylalanine closes a CDR3 of 15 amino acids. Only the CDR3 DNA is retained, 45 bases long and in frame from the first base. CDR1 and CDR2 were assigned from the germline V gene as MGHRA and YSYEKL. The rearranged chain carries TRBV4-1 and TRBJ2-5, and 7 junction bases match TRBD2. The source material was naive CD8+ T cells from PBMCs. This specimen's cell subset or site label, interpreted: CD45RA+CCR7+. The sequence came from a man aged 18 to 30 in good health. Some clones in this sample may be carry-over from other donors' samples. The CDR3: CASSQDPRGRETQYF. The DNA is TGCGCCAGCAGCCAAGATCCTCGCGGGAGAGAGACCCAGTACTTC.